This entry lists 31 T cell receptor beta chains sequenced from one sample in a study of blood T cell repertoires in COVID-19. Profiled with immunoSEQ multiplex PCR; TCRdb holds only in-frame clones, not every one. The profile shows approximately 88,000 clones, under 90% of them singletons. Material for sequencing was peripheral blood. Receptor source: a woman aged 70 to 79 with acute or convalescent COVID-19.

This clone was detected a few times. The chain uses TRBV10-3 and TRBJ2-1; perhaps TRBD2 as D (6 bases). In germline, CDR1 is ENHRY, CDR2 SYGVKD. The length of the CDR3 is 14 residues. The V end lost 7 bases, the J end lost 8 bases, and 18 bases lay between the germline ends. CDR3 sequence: CAITGRDGRDEQFF. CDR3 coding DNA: TGTGCCATCACAGGGCGGGATGGTCGTGATGAGCAGTTCTTC.

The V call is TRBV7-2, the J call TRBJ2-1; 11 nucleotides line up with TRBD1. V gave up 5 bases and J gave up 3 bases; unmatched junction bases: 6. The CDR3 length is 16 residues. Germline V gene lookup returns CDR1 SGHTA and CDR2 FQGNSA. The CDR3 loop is CASSPSGTGGYNEQFF. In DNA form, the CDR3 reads TGTGCCAGCAGCCCTTCCGGGACAGGGGGCTACAATGAGCAGTTCTTC. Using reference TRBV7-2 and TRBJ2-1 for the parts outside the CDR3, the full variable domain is GAGVSQSPSNKVTEKGKDVELRCDPISGHTALYWYRQSLGQGLEFLIYFQGNSAPDKSGLPSDRFSAERTGGSVSTLTIQRTQQEDSAVYLCASSPSGTGGYNEQFFGPGTRLTVL.

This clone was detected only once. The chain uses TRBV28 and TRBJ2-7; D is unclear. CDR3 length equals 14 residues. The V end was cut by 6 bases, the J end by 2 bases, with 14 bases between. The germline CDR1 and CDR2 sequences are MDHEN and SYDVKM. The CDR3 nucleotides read TGTGCCAGCAGCCGCTCGGATAGCCCCTACGAGCAGTACGTC. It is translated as CASSRSDSPYEQYV.

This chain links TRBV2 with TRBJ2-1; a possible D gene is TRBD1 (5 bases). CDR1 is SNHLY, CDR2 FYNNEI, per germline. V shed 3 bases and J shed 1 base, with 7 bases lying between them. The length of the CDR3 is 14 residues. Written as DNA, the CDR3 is TGTGCCAGCAGTGAGCAGGGTTCCTACAATGAGCAGTTCTTC. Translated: CASSEQGSYNEQFF.

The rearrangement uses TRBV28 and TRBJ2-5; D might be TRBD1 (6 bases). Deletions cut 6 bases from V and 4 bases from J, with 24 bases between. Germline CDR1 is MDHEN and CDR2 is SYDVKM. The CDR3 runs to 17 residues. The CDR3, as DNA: TGTGCCAGCAGCACCACATGGGCAGCCTTAGGGGGAGAGACCCAGTACTTC. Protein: CASSTTWAALGGETQYF.

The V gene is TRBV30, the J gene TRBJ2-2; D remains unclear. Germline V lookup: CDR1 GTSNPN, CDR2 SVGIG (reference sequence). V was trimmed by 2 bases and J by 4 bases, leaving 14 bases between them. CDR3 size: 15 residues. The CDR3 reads CAWSIGSGFTGELFF. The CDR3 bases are TGTGCCTGGAGTATCGGTTCCGGGTTCACCGGGGAGCTGTTTTTT.

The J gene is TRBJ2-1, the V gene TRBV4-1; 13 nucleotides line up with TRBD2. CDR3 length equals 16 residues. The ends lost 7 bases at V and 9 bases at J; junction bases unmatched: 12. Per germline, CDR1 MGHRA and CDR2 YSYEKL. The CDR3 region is CASTVLTSGRAGEQFF. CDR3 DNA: TGCGCCAGCACCGTACTTACTAGCGGGAGGGCCGGTGAGCAGTTCTTC.

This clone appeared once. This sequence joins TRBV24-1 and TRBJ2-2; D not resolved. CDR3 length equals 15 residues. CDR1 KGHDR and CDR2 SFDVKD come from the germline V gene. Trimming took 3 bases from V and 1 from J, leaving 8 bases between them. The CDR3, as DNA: TGTGCCACCAGTGATCCACGACAGAACACCGGGGAGCTGTTTTTT. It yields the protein CATSDPRQNTGELFF.

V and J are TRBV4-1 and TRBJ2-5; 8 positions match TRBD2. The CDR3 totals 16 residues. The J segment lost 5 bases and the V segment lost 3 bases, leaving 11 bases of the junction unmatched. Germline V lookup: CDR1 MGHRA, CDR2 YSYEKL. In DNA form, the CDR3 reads TGCGCCAGCAGCCATCTGGGGGCGGGGGGCTCGGAGACCCAGTACTTC. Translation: CASSHLGAGGSETQYF.

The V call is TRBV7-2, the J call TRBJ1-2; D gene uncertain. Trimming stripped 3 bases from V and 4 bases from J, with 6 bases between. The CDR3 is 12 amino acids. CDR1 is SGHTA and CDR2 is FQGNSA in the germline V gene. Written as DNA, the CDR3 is TGTGCCAGCAGCTTTCTTCTCTATGGCTACACCTTC. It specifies CASSFLLYGYTF.

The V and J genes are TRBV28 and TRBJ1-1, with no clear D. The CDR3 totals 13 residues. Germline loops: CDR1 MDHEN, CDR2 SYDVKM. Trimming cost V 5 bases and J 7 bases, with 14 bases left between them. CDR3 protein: CASSARIGGEAFF. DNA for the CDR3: TGTGCCAGCAGTGCCCGGATAGGCGGTGAAGCTTTCTTT.

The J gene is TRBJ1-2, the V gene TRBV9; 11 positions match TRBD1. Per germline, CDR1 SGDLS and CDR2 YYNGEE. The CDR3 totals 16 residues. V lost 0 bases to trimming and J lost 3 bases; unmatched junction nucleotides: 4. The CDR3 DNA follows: TGTGCCAGCAGCGTAGTGGACAGGGGGCATGACTATGGCTACACCTTC. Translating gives CASSVVDRGHDYGYTF.

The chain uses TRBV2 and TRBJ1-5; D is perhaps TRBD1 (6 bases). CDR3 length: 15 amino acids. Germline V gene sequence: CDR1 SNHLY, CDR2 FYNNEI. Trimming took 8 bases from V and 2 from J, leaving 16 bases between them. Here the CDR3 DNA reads TGTGCCAGCCTCCTTACAGGGTCCGGCAATCAGCCCCAGCATTTT. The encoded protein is CASLLTGSGNQPQHF.

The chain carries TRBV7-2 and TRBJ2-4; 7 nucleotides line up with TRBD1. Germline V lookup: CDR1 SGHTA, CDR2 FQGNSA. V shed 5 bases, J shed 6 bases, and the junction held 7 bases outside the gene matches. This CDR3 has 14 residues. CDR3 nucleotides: TGTGCCAGCAGCACAAGACAGGGAGCAAACATTCAGTACTTC. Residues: CASSTRQGANIQYF.

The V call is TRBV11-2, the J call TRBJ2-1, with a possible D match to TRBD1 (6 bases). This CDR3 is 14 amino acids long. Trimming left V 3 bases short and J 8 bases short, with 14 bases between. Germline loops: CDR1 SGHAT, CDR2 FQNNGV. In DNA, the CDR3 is TGTGCCAGCAGCTTTTTTCTGACAGGTTATGAGCAGTTCTTC. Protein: CASSFFLTGYEQFF.

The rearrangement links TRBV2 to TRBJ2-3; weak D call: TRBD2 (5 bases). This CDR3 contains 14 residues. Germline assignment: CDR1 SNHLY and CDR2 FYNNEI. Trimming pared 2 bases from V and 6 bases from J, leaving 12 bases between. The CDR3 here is CASSERPIADTQYF. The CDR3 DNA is TGTGCCAGCAGTGAAAGGCCAATAGCGGATACGCAGTATTTT. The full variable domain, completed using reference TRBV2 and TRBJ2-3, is EPEVTQTPSHQVTQMGQEVILRCVPISNHLYFYWYRQILGQKVEFLVSFYNNEISEKSEIFDDQFSVERPDGSNFTLKIRSTKLEDSAMYFCASSERPIADTQYFGPGTRLTVL.

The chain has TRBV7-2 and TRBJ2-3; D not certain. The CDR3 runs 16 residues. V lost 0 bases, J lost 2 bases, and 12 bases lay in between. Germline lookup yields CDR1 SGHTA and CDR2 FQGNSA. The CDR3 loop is CASSLAENPTTDTQYF. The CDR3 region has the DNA TGTGCCAGCAGCTTAGCAGAAAACCCTACCACAGATACGCAGTATTTT. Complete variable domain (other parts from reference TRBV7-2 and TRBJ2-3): GAGVSQSPSNKVTEKGKDVELRCDPISGHTALYWYRQSLGQGLEFLIYFQGNSAPDKSGLPSDRFSAERTGGSVSTLTIQRTQQEDSAVYLCASSLAENPTTDTQYFGPGTRLTVL.

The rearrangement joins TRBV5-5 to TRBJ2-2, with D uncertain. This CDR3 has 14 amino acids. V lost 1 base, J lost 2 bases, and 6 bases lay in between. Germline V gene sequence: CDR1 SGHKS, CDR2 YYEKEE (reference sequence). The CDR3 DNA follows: TGTGCCAGCAGCTTGATCGTAAACACCGGGGAGCTGTTTTTT. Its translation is CASSLIVNTGELFF.

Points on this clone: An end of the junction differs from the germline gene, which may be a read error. The CDR3 bases are TGTGCCAGCAGCCAAGATTGGGGGCGCACCCTATTT. It translates to CASSQDWGRTLF. This chain joins TRBV4-2 and TRBJ1-1, with D possibly TRBD1 on 6 matching bases. Germline CDR1 and CDR2: LGHNA and YNFKEQ. The CDR3 contains 12 residues.

CDR3 DNA sequence: TGCGCCAGCAAGGCTAGCGGCACAGATACGCAGTATTTT. Translation gives CASKASGTDTQYF. The chain employs TRBV10-2 and TRBJ2-3, with a weak D call TRBD2 (6 bases). V lost 7 bases and J lost 1, with 9 bases in between. Germline V gives CDR1 WSHSY, CDR2 SAAADI. This CDR3 contains 13 residues.

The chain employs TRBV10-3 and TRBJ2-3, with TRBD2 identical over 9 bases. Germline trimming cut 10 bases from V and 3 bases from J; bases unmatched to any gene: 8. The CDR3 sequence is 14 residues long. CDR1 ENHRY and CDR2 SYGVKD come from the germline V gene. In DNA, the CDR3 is TGTGCCAGTAAGACTAGCGGTGATACAGATACGCAGTATTTT. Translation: CASKTSGDTDTQYF.

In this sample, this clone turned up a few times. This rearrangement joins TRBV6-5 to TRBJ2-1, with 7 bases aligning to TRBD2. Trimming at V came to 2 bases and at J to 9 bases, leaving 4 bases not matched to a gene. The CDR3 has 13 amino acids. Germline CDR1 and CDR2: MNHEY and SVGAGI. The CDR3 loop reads CASSYGGGFEQFF. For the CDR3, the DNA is TGTGCCAGCAGTTACGGGGGGGGGTTTGAGCAGTTCTTC.

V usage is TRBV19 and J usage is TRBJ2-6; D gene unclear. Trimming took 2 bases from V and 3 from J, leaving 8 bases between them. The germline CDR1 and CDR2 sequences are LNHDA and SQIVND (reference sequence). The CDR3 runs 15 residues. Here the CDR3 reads CASSIWQDGANVLTF. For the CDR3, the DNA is TGTGCCAGTAGTATATGGCAGGATGGGGCCAACGTCCTGACTTTC.

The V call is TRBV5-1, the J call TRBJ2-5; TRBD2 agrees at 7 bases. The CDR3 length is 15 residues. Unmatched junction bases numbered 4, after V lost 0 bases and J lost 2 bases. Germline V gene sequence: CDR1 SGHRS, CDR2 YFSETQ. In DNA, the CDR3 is TGCGCCAGCAGCTTGGCCGGACTAGATCAAGAGACCCAGTACTTC. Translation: CASSLAGLDQETQYF.

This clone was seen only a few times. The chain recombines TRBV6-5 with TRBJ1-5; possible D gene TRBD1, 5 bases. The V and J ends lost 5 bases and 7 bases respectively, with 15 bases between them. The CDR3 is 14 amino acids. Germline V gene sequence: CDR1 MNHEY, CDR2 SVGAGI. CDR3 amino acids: CASSPSGRYQPQHF. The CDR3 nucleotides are TGTGCCAGCAGTCCATCAGGGCGGTACCAGCCCCAGCATTTT.

Here the CDR3 DNA reads TGTGCCAGCAGTCCGGGACTAGCGGGCTCCTACAATGAGCAGTTCTTC. Its translation: CASSPGLAGSYNEQFF. The genes are TRBV27 and TRBJ2-1, with 12 nucleotides matching TRBD2. V shed 5 bases and J 0 bases; nucleotides not matched to a gene: 2. Germline CDR1 reads MNHEY; CDR2 reads SMNVEV (reference sequence). The CDR3 covers 16 residues.

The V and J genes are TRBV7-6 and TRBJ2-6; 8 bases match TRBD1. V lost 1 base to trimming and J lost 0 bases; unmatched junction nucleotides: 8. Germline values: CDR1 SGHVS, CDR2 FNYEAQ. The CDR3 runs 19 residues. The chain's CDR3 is CASSLVPGQGASGANVLTF. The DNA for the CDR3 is TGTGCCAGCAGCTTAGTTCCCGGACAGGGCGCCTCTGGGGCCAACGTCCTGACTTTC.

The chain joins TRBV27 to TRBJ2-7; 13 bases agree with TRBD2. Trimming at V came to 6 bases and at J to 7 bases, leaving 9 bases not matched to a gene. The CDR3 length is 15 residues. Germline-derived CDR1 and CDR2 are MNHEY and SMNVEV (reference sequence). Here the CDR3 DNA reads TGTGCCAGCAGCCCCGGACTAGCGGGAGTTGGGGAGCAGTACGTC. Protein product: CASSPGLAGVGEQYV.

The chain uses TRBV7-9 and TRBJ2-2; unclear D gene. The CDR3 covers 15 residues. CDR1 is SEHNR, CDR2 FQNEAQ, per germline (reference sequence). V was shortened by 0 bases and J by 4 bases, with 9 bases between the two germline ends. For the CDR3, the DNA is TGTGCCAGCAGCTTAGCCCCGGTGGTCACCGGGGAGCTGTTTTTT. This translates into CASSLAPVVTGELFF.

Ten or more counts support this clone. CDR3 DNA: TGTGCCAGTAGCCTTTACACGGGGGGTGTCGGGGAGCTGTTTTTT. This encodes CASSLYTGGVGELFF. This chain uses TRBV19 with TRBJ2-2; TRBD2 agrees at 7 bases. CDR1 and CDR2 from the germline V gene are LNHDA and SQIVND (reference sequence). V lost 6 bases, J lost 7 bases, and 11 bases stayed unmatched. The CDR3 length is 15 residues. The variable domain in full, with the rest retrieved from reference TRBV19 and TRBJ2-2, is DGGITQSPKYLFRKEGQNVTLSCEQNLNHDAMYWYRQDPGQGLRLIYYSQIVNDFQKGDIAEGYSVSREKKESFPLTVTSAQKNPTAFYLCASSLYTGGVGELFFGEGSRLTVL.

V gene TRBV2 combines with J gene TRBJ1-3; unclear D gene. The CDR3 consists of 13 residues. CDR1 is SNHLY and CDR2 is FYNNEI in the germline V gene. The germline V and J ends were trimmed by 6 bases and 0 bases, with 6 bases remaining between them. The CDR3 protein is CASSAVSGNTIYF. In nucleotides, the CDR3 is TGTGCCAGCAGCGCAGTCTCTGGAAACACCATATATTTT.